A single sample is the source of the 7 T cell receptor beta chains below, sequenced in a study of blood T cell repertoires in COVID-19. Repertoires were generated with immunoSEQ multiplex PCR, while TCRdb's copy carries only in-frame clones and drops some. In the table there are over 200,000 clones, roughly 87% of which are singletons. Sample: PBMCs or T cells enriched from blood (not recorded which). All receptors come from a man aged 18-30 years with acute COVID-19.

V gene TRBV24-1 combines with J gene TRBJ2-1; 7 bases fit TRBD2. Germline CDR1 KGHDR, CDR2 SFDVKD. The CDR3 consists of 16 residues. V shed 0 bases and J 2 bases; nucleotides not matched to a gene: 3. The CDR3 reads CATSDLAGAAYNEQFF. In DNA form, the CDR3 reads TGTGCCACCAGTGATTTGGCGGGAGCAGCCTACAATGAGCAGTTCTTC.

This chain connects TRBV7-9 to TRBJ2-1, with D maybe TRBD1 (5 bases). The V end was cut by 3 bases, the J end by 8 bases, with 14 bases between. CDR1 is SEHNR and CDR2 is FQNEAQ in the germline V gene (reference sequence). The CDR3 runs to 14 residues. For the CDR3, the DNA is TGTGCCAGCAGCTTGGGCAGGGATATCGATGAGCAGTTCTTC. Translation gives CASSLGRDIDEQFF.

The CDR3 loop reads CASSSNPGSGNQPQHF. The CDR3, as DNA: TGTGCCAGCAGCTCCAACCCAGGGTCGGGCAATCAGCCCCAGCATTTT. The V and J genes are TRBV5-5 and TRBJ1-5, with D possibly matching TRBD1 (5 bases). V lost 3 bases to trimming and J lost 2 bases, with 15 bases between them. CDR3 length: 16 amino acids. Germline values: CDR1 SGHKS, CDR2 YYEKEE (reference sequence).

The chain joins TRBV28 to TRBJ2-3, with D maybe TRBD1 (5 bases). The germline CDR1 and CDR2 sequences are MDHEN and SYDVKM. The CDR3 consists of 15 residues. With 8 bases removed from V and 5 bases from J, the gap between germline ends came to 20 bases. In nucleotides, the CDR3 is TGTGCCAGCTGCCCAGGTCCCCAGACAGTAGATACGCAGTATTTT. It yields the protein CASCPGPQTVDTQYF.

This rearrangement joins TRBV30 to TRBJ2-3; the D gene is possibly TRBD2 (5 bases). CDR1 is GTSNPN, CDR2 SVGIG, per germline (reference sequence). CDR3 length: 13 residues. The V end was cut by 0 bases, the J end by 7 bases, with 11 bases between. This CDR3 reads CAWSVGDGNTQYF. In DNA, the CDR3 is TGTGCCTGGAGTGTCGGCGACGGGAATACGCAGTATTTT.

The chain recombines TRBV5-8 with TRBJ1-6; D is undetermined. Germline V lookup: CDR1 SGHTS, CDR2 YDEGEE. Trimming took 0 bases from V and 12 from J, leaving 10 bases between them. The CDR3 length is 13 residues. The CDR3 region is CASSLASQIPLHF. As DNA, the CDR3 is TGTGCCAGCAGCTTGGCCTCCCAGATACCCCTCCACTTT.

This clone was seen just once. The chain combines TRBV28 with TRBJ1-1; a weak D match, TRBD1 (6 bases). Germline V gene data show CDR1 as MDHEN and CDR2 as SYDVKM. The germline V and J ends were trimmed by 9 bases and 4 bases, with 21 bases remaining between them. This CDR3 is 15 amino acids long. This chain's CDR3 is CASLGRGALSTEAFF. In DNA, the CDR3 is TGTGCCAGTCTCGGGAGGGGGGCATTGAGCACTGAAGCTTTCTTT.